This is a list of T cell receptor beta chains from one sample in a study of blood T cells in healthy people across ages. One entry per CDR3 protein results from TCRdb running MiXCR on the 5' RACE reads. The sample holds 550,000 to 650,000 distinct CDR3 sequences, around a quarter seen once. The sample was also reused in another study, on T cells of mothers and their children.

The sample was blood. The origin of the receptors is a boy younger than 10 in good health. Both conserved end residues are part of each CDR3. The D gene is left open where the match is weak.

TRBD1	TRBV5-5	CASSMGQLNEKLFF
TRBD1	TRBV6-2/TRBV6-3	CASSFPRDRGLDVLTF
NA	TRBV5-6	CASSLGADYSQYF
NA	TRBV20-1	CSARGGLTRSSYEQYF
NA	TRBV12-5	CASGLGVSGAEAFF
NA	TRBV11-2	CASSLEGLLEQFF
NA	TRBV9	CASSSPRGGTDTQYF
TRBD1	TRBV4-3	CASSQEGQGAQQYF
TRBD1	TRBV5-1	CASSPARTGGPGPPNTEAFF
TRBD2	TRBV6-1	CARGLAWSYEQYF
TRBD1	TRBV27	CASSLLDRGSTGELFF
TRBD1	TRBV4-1	CASSQGTTGNYGYTF
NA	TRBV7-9	CASSAQGPSNEQFF
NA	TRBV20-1	CSVAAGSTDTQYF
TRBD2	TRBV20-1	CSAPGLANTGELFF
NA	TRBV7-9	CASSSNLHEQYF
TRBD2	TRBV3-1	CASSQVGLAGINEQFF
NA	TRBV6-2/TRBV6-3	CASSYSRVNYGYTF
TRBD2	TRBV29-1	CSVVKAGGAATQYF
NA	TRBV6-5	CASSKDSIYGYTF
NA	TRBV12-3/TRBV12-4	CASSLASGLYGYTF
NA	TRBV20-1	CSAPSLRGYYGYTF
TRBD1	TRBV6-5	CASSYSKVRQGPYEQYF
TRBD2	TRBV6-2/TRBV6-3	CASVTSGVPYEQYF
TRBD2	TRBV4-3	CASSQDPGLAGVVDTQYF
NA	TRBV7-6	CASSLGQDQRPEAFF
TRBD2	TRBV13	CASSFNRGTSGSREQFF
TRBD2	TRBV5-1	CASRLAGGQETQHF
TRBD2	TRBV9	CASSVGLAGTYEQYF
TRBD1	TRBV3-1	CASSQFRQGSGELFF
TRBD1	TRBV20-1	CSARDNAEQGVYEQYF
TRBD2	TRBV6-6	CASSYSAGRVGEQYF
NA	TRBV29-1	CSVENYGYTF
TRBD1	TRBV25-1	CASNRGRRAFF
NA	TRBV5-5	CASSNPTGTGELFF
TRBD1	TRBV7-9	CASSPRDRGAYGYTF
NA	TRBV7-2	CASRIGLNTEAFF
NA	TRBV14	CASTSFRGNTEAFF
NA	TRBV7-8	CASSLPWGRETSTDTQYF
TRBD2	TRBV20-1	CSAAGGPKNIQYF
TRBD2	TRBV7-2	CASSLVASGRVGYIQYF
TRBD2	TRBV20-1	CSARSLAGNTGELFF
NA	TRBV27	CASSLPNNEQFF
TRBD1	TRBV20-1	CSANRDREESAFF
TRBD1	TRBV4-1	CASSHGRPGQYEKLFF